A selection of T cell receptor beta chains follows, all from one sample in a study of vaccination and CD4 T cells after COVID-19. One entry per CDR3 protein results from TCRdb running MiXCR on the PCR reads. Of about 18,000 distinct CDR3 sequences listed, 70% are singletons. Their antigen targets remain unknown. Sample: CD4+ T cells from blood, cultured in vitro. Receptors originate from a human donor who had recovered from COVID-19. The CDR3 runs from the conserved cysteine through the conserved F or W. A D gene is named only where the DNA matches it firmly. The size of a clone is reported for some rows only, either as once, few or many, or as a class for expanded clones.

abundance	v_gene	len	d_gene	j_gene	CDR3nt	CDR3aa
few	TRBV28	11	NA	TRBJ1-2	TGTGCCAGCAGTCCCAGTTATGGCTACACCTTC	CASSPSYGYTF
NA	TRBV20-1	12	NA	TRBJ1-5	TGCAGTGCTAGAGCCAGCTATCAGCCCCAGCATTTT	CSARASYQPQHF
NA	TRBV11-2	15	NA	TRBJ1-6	TGTGCCAGCCGACCGATGAGCTCCTATAATTCACCCCTCCACTTT	CASRPMSSYNSPLHF
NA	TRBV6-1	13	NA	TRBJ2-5	TGTGCCAGCAGTCCTCGGGGGCAAGAGACCCAGTACTTC	CASSPRGQETQYF
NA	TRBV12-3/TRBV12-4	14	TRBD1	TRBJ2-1	TGTGCCAGCACCACCGACAGGGGGCCCTTGGGGCAGTTCTTC	CASTTDRGPLGQFF
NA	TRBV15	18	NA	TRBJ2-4	TGTGCCACCAGCGGCCTCTTGGAGGGCACCTGGGCCAAAAACATTCAGTACTTC	CATSGLLEGTWAKNIQYF
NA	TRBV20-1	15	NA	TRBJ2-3	TGCAGTGCTAGAGAAGTCCAAACAGGCACCGATACGCAGTATTTT	CSAREVQTGTDTQYF
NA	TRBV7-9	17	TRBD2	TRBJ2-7	TGTGCCAGCAGCTCCACCGCTGATAGCGGGAGCTCCTACGAGCAGTACTTC	CASSSTADSGSSYEQYF
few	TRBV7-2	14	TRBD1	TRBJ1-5	TGTGCCAGCAGGAGACAGGGAGGCAATCAGCCCCAGCATTTT	CASRRQGGNQPQHF
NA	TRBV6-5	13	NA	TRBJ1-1	TGTGCCAGCAGTTACTCATCCAACACTGAAGCTTTCTTT	CASSYSSNTEAFF
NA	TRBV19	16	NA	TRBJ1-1	TGTGCCAGTAGTATACCGGGTATAACGGGAAACACTGAAGCTTTCTTT	CASSIPGITGNTEAFF
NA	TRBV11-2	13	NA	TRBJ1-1	TGTGCCAGCAGCTCAATGACACGGACTGAAGCTTTCTTT	CASSSMTRTEAFF
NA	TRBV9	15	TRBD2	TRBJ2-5	TGTGCCAGCAGCGTAGCTCTGGGAGGGCAAGAGACCCAGTACTTC	CASSVALGGQETQYF
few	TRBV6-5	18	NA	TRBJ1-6	TGTGCCAGCAGTTACAGGGCCAGACCGAGCTCCTATAATTCACCCCTCCACTTT	CASSYRARPSSYNSPLHF
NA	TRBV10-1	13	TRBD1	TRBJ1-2	TGCGCCAGCAGTGAAGACAGGGCCTATGGCTACACCTTC	CASSEDRAYGYTF
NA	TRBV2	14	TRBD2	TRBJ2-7	TGTGCCAGCAAACCTAGCGGGCGCTCCTACGAGCAGTACTTC	CASKPSGRSYEQYF
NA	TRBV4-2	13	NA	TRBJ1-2	TGTGCCAGCAGCCAAGTGGGGGAGGGAGGCTACACCTTC	CASSQVGEGGYTF
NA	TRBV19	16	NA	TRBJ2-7	TGTGCCAGTAGTATAGCGGGCGCTACCTACCGCTCCGTGCAGTACTTC	CASSIAGATYRSVQYF
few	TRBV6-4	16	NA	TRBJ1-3	TGTGCCAGCAGTGACCTGAGGGCTTCCTCTGGAAACACCATATATTTT	CASSDLRASSGNTIYF
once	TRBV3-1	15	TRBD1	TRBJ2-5	TGTGCCAGCAGTCCCCGGGGGGACAGGGTAGAGACCCAGTACTTC	CASSPRGDRVETQYF
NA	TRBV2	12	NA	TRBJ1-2	TGTGCCAGCAGTCCCCCGGCGTATGGCTACACCTTC	CASSPPAYGYTF
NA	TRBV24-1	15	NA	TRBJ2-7	TGTGCCACCAGTGACCTCCGGGGAGGAAGCTACGAGCAGTACTTC	CATSDLRGGSYEQYF
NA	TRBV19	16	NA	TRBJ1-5	TGTGCCAGTAGTATAGCGCAGGTTATCGGCAATCAGCCCCAGCATTTT	CASSIAQVIGNQPQHF
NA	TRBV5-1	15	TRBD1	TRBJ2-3	TGCGCCAGCACCCGGACAGGGGGAGGCACAGATACGCAGTATTTT	CASTRTGGGTDTQYF
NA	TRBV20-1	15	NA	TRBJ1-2	TGCAGTGCTAGGCCCGGGACATCCTTCAGGGGTGGCTACACCTTC	CSARPGTSFRGGYTF
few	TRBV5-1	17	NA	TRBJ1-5	TGCGCCAGCAGCTTCTTCCCAGGGACCTATAGCAATCAGCCCCAGCATTTT	CASSFFPGTYSNQPQHF
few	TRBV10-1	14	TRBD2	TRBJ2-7	TGCGCCAGACGAGAGCGGGAACTACGCTACGAGCAGTACTTC	CARRERELRYEQYF
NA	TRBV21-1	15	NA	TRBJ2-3	TGTGCCAGCAGCAAAGCCGGTCTTTTCACAGATACGCAGTATTTT	CASSKAGLFTDTQYF
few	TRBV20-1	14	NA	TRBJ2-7	TGCAGTGCTAGGGAGGGACTCACCTCCTACGAGCAGTACTTC	CSAREGLTSYEQYF
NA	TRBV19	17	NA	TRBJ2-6	TGTGCCAGTAGTATACCGACAGGGAGGGCTGGGGCCAACGTCCTGACTTTC	CASSIPTGRAGANVLTF
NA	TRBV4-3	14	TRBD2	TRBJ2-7	TGCGCCAGCAGCCAACGGCAGGGAGGGTACGAGCAGTACTTC	CASSQRQGGYEQYF
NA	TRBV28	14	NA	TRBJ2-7	TGTGCCAGTCAGGGATCGGCCGGCTCCTACGAGCAGTACTTC	CASQGSAGSYEQYF
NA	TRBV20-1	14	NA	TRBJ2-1	TGCAGTGCTATTAGAGGAGGACTCTACAATGAGCAGTTCTTC	CSAIRGGLYNEQFF
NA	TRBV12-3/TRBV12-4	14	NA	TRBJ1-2	TGTGCCAGCAGTTTTGCAGGAGGTAACTATGGCTACACCTTC	CASSFAGGNYGYTF
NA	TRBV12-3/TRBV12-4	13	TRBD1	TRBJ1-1	TGTGCCAGCAGTCTTCGTGGGACAGCTGAAGCTTTCTTT	CASSLRGTAEAFF
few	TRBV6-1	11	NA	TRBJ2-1	TGTGCCAGCAGCCCCGTCAATGAGCAGTTCTTC	CASSPVNEQFF
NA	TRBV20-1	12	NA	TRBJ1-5	TGCAGTGCTAGTAGGATCAATCAGCCCCAGCATTTT	CSASRINQPQHF
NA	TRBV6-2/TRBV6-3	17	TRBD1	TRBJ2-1	TGTGCCAGCAGTTACTCGCCCCTACGGACAGGGACCCCCGCGCAGTTCTTC	CASSYSPLRTGTPAQFF
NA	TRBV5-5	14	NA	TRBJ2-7	TGTGCCAGCAGCTTAGGGACCTCAACGGGCGAGCAGTACTTC	CASSLGTSTGEQYF
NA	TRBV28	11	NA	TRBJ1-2	TGTGCCAGCAGTTTGGACTATGGCTACACCTTC	CASSLDYGYTF
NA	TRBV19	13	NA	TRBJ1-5	TGTGCCAGTAGTCTGGTCCAGGTGGGGCCCCAGCATTTT	CASSLVQVGPQHF
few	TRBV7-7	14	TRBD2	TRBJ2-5	TGTGCTAGCAGCCTCAGGGAGGGTTTGGAGACCCAGTACTTC	CASSLREGLETQYF
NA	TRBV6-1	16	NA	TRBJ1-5	TGTGCCAGCAGTGCCCCTGCTTGGGGGGGCAATCAGCCCCAGCATTTT	CASSAPAWGGNQPQHF
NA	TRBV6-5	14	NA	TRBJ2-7	TGTGCCAGCAGTTCATCCGGGTCCCGAGACGAGCAGTACTTC	CASSSSGSRDEQYF
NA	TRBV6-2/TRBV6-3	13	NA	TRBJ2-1	TGTGCCAGCTCTCCCCTGAAACCCATTGAGCAGTTCTTC	CASSPLKPIEQFF
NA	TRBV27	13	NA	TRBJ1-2	TGTGCCAGCAGTTCACCTCCGGGACATGGCTACACCTTC	CASSSPPGHGYTF
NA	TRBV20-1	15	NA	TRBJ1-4	TGCAGTGCTAGACTCTCTACAGGCTCCTATGAAAAACTGTTTTTT	CSARLSTGSYEKLFF
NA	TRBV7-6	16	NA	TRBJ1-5	TGTGCCAGCAGCCCTGGGGGGACCCTGGGCAATCAGCCCCAGCATTTT	CASSPGGTLGNQPQHF
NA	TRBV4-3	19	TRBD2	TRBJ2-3	TGCGCCAGCAGCCGCACCGTACTTCCCCGCGGGAGCGATGCAGATACGCAGTATTTT	CASSRTVLPRGSDADTQYF
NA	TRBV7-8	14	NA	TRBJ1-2	TGTGCCAGCAGCTTAGGGCGGTGGTTTGAGGTGAACACCTTC	CASSLGRWFEVNTF
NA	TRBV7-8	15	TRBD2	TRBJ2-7	TGTGCCAGCAGCTCGAAGCGGGATCCACGTCGCGAGCAGTACTTC	CASSSKRDPRREQYF
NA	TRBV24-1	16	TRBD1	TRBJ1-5	TGTGCCACCAGTCAAGGGGGGGTAGGGGGCGATCAGCCCCAGCATTTT	CATSQGGVGGDQPQHF
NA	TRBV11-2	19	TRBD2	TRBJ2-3	TGTGCCAGCAGCTTGTTCGGGTGGGCTAGCGGGAGTGGCACAGATACGCAGTATTTT	CASSLFGWASGSGTDTQYF
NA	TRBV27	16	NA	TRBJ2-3	TGTGCCAGCAAAGGACGGCAGTGGGGACTCACAGATACGCAGTATTTT	CASKGRQWGLTDTQYF
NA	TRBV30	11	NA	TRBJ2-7	TGTGCCTGGAACCAAAATTACGAGCAGTACTTC	CAWNQNYEQYF
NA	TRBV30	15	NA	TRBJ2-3	TGTGCCTGGAGTGCGGCCCCGAGGCACACAGATACGCAGTATTTT	CAWSAAPRHTDTQYF
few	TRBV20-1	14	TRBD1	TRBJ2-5	TGCAGTGCCCCGACAGGGGGTATACAAGAGACCCAGTACTTC	CSAPTGGIQETQYF